This T cell receptor beta chain was recorded in a study of cytomegalovirus exposure and HLA in healthy donors. For this clone: Its antigen remains unidentified.

Broader study findings: Some TCR beta chains (around 160 of them) were listed as cytomegalovirus-associated. A classifier reportedly called cytomegalovirus status with high sensitivity and specificity.

V was clipped by 4 bases and J by 4 bases; unmatched bases: 5. Germline V CDR1 and CDR2: SGDLS, YYNGEE. This CDR3 contains 16 residues. Primers for the PCR totalled 60 Vbeta and 13 Jbeta. Only in-frame clones appear in the TCRdb table, and some are missing; sequencing was by immunoSEQ multiplex PCR. The data show around 110,000 clones, roughly 9% seen once. Sequenced input: PBMCs. This receptor was taken from a man in his thirties or forties in good health and CMV-seronegative. The V and J genes are TRBV9 and TRBJ2-3; 14 bases are a match to TRBD2. This chain's CDR3 is CASSSGTSGSSDTQYF. The CDR3 region has the DNA TGTGCCAGCAGCTCGGGGACTAGCGGGAGTTCAGATACGCAGTATTTT.